The T cell receptor beta chain under discussion was sequenced for a study of tumor and adjacent non-tumor tissue in lung cancer. General study results and limits: Compared with tumor, normal lung showed significantly lower TCR diversity. Tumor TCR diversity, when higher, was linked to shorter survival.

CDR3 length equals 12 residues. Germline-derived CDR1 and CDR2 are ENHRY and SYGVKD. No cell sorting was done before RNA was extracted from the tissue. Between August and November 2014, newly diagnosed, chemotherapy-naive lung cancer patients underwent thoracic surgery in China. Three rounds of nested PCR, following a modified ARM-PCR protocol, produced the TCRbeta library. TCRdb processed the multiplex PCR reads anew with MiXCR; each CDR3 protein has one entry. The sample lists 120,000 to 150,000 distinct CDR3 sequences, approximately 70% occurring once. As to this clonotype: What it binds is unknown.

V gene TRBV10-3 combines with J gene TRBJ2-7, with D possibly matching TRBD2 (5 bases). The clonotype comes from a man aged 60 to 69 with small cell lung cancer. The sample consisted of lung tumor tissue. The CDR3 is CAISESGWELYV. CDR3 sequence (DNA): TGTGCCATCAGTGAGTCGGGTTGGGAGCTGTACGTC.